Each of the 27 T cell receptor beta chains below was sequenced from the same sample in a study of shared clonotypes between healthy human individuals (dated by TCRdb to 2019 to 2021). Libraries were constructed by the immunoSEQ multiplex PCR assay. TCRdb mirrors the immuneACCESS table, restricted to in-frame sequences. Some clones are absent from its copies; in checked studies, under half trace to an unresolved V gene, and the reason for the others is unknown. This sample gives a few million clones in total; around 95% of them show up just once. The top ten clonotypes cover roughly 0.13% of the sample. Material for sequencing was naive CD4+ T cells sorted from blood. Per the publication, the cell subset or site label means: CD45RA+ positively selected. These receptors all come from a man younger than 35 in good health.

This clone was seen more than once but under ten times. The rearrangement joins TRBV5-1 to TRBJ1-6; D gene ambiguous. This CDR3 contains 15 residues. V lost 0 bases and J lost 7, with 11 bases in between. The germline V gene has CDR1 SGHRS and CDR2 YFSETQ. The CDR3 loop reads CASSLGGGSNSPLHF. CDR3 in DNA: TGCGCCAGCAGCTTGGGCGGAGGGTCCAATTCACCCCTCCACTTT.

This chain joins TRBV6-5 and TRBJ2-1; D is ambiguous. Trimming cost V 6 bases and J 1 base, with 10 bases left between them. Germline V gives CDR1 MNHEY, CDR2 SVGAGI. The CDR3 runs to 14 residues. CDR3 nucleotide sequence: TGTGCCAGCAGCTCCTTCGGATCCTACAATGAGCAGTTCTTC. Amino acids: CASSSFGSYNEQFF.

This clone showed up just a few times. This chain joins TRBV29-1 and TRBJ2-7; no firm D call. The length of the CDR3 is 11 residues. Germline CDR1 SQVTM, CDR2 ANQGSEA. V dropped 7 bases and J dropped 4 bases, with 11 bases sitting between them. The CDR3, as DNA: TGCAGCGGGGGTTTAAGGTACGAGCAGTACTTC. Protein product: CSGGLRYEQYF.

Concerning this clone itself: A read error may account for a junction end that differs from germline. The chain couples TRBV30 to TRBJ2-2; 9 bases match TRBD1. Germline CDR1 and CDR2: GTSNPN and SVGIG (reference sequence). CDR3 size: 15 residues. As DNA, the CDR3 is TGTGCCTCGAGTCGGCGGGACAGGGCCACCGGGGAGCTGTTTTTT. Amino acids: CASSRRDRATGELFF.

The chain combines TRBV5-1 with TRBJ2-1, with D possibly TRBD1 on 5 matching bases. Trimming stripped 0 bases from V and 4 bases from J, with 8 bases between. The CDR3 is made up of 14 amino acids. Germline lookup yields CDR1 SGHRS and CDR2 YFSETQ. The CDR3 reads CASSLEQEYNEQFF. The DNA of the CDR3 is TGCGCCAGCAGCTTGGAACAGGAGTACAATGAGCAGTTCTTC. Using reference TRBV5-1 and TRBJ2-1 for the parts outside the CDR3, the full variable domain is KAGVTQTPRYLIKTRGQQVTLSCSPISGHRSVSWYQQTPGQGLQFLFEYFSETQRNKGNFPGRFSGRQFSNSRSEMNVSTLELGDSALYLCASSLEQEYNEQFFGPGTRLTVL.

Comment on this clone: This same CDR3 is encoded by further DNA sequences in the sample. The V call is TRBV30, the J call TRBJ1-2, with 7 bases lining up with TRBD1. V shed 4 bases, J shed 4 bases, and the junction held 3 bases outside the gene matches. CDR1 is GTSNPN, CDR2 SVGIG, per germline (reference sequence). The CDR3 covers 12 residues. DNA of the CDR3: TGTGCCTGGACAGGGGGAGGCTATGGCTACACCTTC. It encodes CAWTGGGYGYTF.

This chain connects TRBV7-9 to TRBJ2-1, with 8 bases that match TRBD2. Per germline, CDR1 SEHNR and CDR2 FQNEAQ (reference sequence). The CDR3 length is 15 residues. V dropped 0 bases and J dropped 8; count of bases not matched to a gene: 6. This chain's CDR3 is CASSLASGGGDEQFF. The CDR3 nucleotides are TGTGCCAGCAGCTTAGCCAGCGGGGGAGGGGATGAGCAGTTCTTC.

V usage is TRBV9 and J usage is TRBJ1-1; D uncertain. The CDR3 has 16 residues. Trimming took off 0 bases at V and 1 base at J, with 13 bases between the two ends. Germline CDR1 is SGDLS and CDR2 is YYNGEE. CDR3 DNA: TGTGCCAGCAGCGTAGGTCTCGACGGAGCGAACACTGAAGCTTTCTTT. Translation: CASSVGLDGANTEAFF.

Details on this clone: Possible read error: a much larger clone is one base away. Other nucleotide sequences in the sample specify the same CDR3. The V and J genes are TRBV28 and TRBJ1-1; no firm D call. V was shortened by 6 bases and J by 2 bases, with 4 bases between the two germline ends. The CDR3 is 11 residues long. Germline V gene data show CDR1 as MDHEN and CDR2 as SYDVKM. The CDR3 nucleotides read TGTGCCAGCAGATTAAACACTGAAGCTTTCTTT. This codes for CASRLNTEAFF.

The chain joins TRBV5-1 to TRBJ1-2; D possibly corresponds to TRBD1 (5 bases). Trimming left V 4 bases short and J 2 bases short, with 15 bases between. This CDR3 comprises 15 residues. Germline assignment: CDR1 SGHRS and CDR2 YFSETQ. In DNA form, the CDR3 reads TGCGCCAGCAGCCTACAGACGGGGCCGAACTATGGCTACACCTTC. Residues: CASSLQTGPNYGYTF. The entire variable domain, with the rest obtained from reference TRBV5-1 and TRBJ1-2, is as follows: KAGVTQTPRYLIKTRGQQVTLSCSPISGHRSVSWYQQTPGQGLQFLFEYFSETQRNKGNFPGRFSGRQFSNSRSEMNVSTLELGDSALYLCASSLQTGPNYGYTFGSGTRLTVV.

The V call is TRBV10-3, the J call TRBJ2-7; D may be TRBD1 (6 bases). Germline loops: CDR1 ENHRY, CDR2 SYGVKD. Trimming took 3 bases from V and 5 from J, leaving 14 bases between them. The length of the CDR3 is 14 residues. CDR3 loop: CAISDLGGWDEQYF. CDR3 DNA sequence: TGTGCCATCAGTGACTTAGGGGGTTGGGACGAGCAGTACTTC.

In regard to this clone: Other DNA sequences from this sample encode an identical CDR3 as well. The V call is TRBV5-1, the J call TRBJ1-6, with D unclear. The CDR3 has 12 residues. The germline CDR1 and CDR2 sequences are SGHRS and YFSETQ. Trimming shortened V by 4 bases and J by 10 bases, and 9 bases separated the two germline ends. The CDR3 is CASSLEGSPLHF. CDR3 DNA sequence: TGCGCCAGCAGCCTCGAAGGGTCACCCCTCCACTTT.

This chain joins TRBV10-3 and TRBJ1-1, with 8 bases lining up with TRBD1. CDR3 length: 12 amino acids. CDR1 and CDR2 from the germline V gene are ENHRY and SYGVKD. The V and J ends lost 5 bases and 5 bases, in that order; junction bases with no gene match: 1. DNA for the CDR3: TGTGCCATCAGTACAGGGGGGACTGAAGCTTTCTTT. Amino acids: CAISTGGTEAFF.

Only one count was recorded for this clone. The genes are TRBV2 and TRBJ2-3; a weak D match, TRBD1 (5 bases). The CDR3 has 15 amino acids. Trimming removed 9 bases at V and 0 bases at J, with 16 bases between. CDR1 is SNHLY, CDR2 FYNNEI, per germline. CDR3 protein: CARAIPGHSTDTQYF. The CDR3, as DNA: TGTGCCAGAGCCATTCCAGGGCACAGCACAGATACGCAGTATTTT.

The chain employs TRBV7-2 and TRBJ1-1, with TRBD1 matching 8 bases. Germline V gene data show CDR1 as SGHTA and CDR2 as FQGNSA. Trimming took 5 bases from V and 5 from J; bases not matched to a gene: 7. The length of the CDR3 is 14 residues. The CDR3 region has the DNA TGTGCCAGCAGCCTATTCGACAGGGGAACTGAAGCTTTCTTT. This encodes CASSLFDRGTEAFF. The complete variable domain, with remaining parts taken from reference TRBV7-2 and TRBJ1-1, reads GAGVSQSPSNKVTEKGKDVELRCDPISGHTALYWYRQSLGQGLEFLIYFQGNSAPDKSGLPSDRFSAERTGGSVSTLTIQRTQQEDSAVYLCASSLFDRGTEAFFGQGTRLTVV.

V gene TRBV5-4 combines with J gene TRBJ1-6; a weak D match, TRBD1 (6 bases). Germline V lookup: CDR1 SGHNT, CDR2 YYREEE (reference sequence). The CDR3 length is 15 residues. V was clipped by 2 bases and J by 8 bases, with 14 bases between them. For the CDR3, the DNA is TGTGCCAGCAGCTTAACGCAGGGGTTATATTCACCCCTCCACTTT. Translated: CASSLTQGLYSPLHF.

The chain employs TRBV30 and TRBJ2-6; D is uncertain. Trimming removed 2 bases from V and 0 bases from J, with 5 bases in between. CDR3 size: 14 residues. Germline values: CDR1 GTSNPN, CDR2 SVGIG (reference sequence). The chain's CDR3 is CAWSYTSGANVLTF. The CDR3 DNA reads as TGTGCCTGGAGTTACACCTCTGGGGCCAACGTCCTGACTTTC. Complete variable domain (other parts from reference TRBV30 and TRBJ2-6): SQTIHQWPATLVQPVGSPLSLECTVEGTSNPNLYWYRQAAGRGLQLLFYSVGIGQISSEVPQNLSASRPQDRQFILSSKKLLLSDSGFYLCAWSYTSGANVLTFGAGSRLTVL.

This clone was seen once. DNA of the CDR3: TGTGCCAGTAGTCCCGGACTAGCCAAAGAGACCCAGTACTTC. Translated, it gives CASSPGLAKETQYF. The chain carries TRBV19 and TRBJ2-5, with 8 bases lining up with TRBD2. The germline CDR1 and CDR2 sequences are LNHDA and SQIVND (reference sequence). Losses at the gene ends were 5 bases for V and 3 bases for J; bases not matched to a gene: 5. This CDR3 has 14 amino acids.

The chain employs TRBV27 and TRBJ2-4; 8 bases fit TRBD1. J lost 1 base, V lost 2 bases, and 7 bases had no gene match. The CDR3 is 17 residues long. CDR1 and CDR2 from the germline V gene are MNHEY and SMNVEV (reference sequence). CDR3 sequence (DNA): TGTGCCAGCAGTTTAAGAGGACAGGGTGTCGCCAAAAACATTCAGTACTTC. Encoded protein: CASSLRGQGVAKNIQYF.

The chain carries TRBV29-1 and TRBJ1-1; D not certain. CDR1 and CDR2 (germline): SQVTM, ANQGSEA. The V end was cut by 4 bases, the J end by 0 bases, with 9 bases between. The CDR3 totals 13 residues. DNA for the CDR3: TGCAGCGTTGCAGAGACCATGAACACTGAAGCTTTCTTT. Protein: CSVAETMNTEAFF.

The chain links TRBV30 to TRBJ2-7; D possibly corresponds to TRBD2 (6 bases). The V end was cut by 1 base, the J end by 2 bases, with 21 bases between. Germline V gives CDR1 GTSNPN, CDR2 SVGIG (reference sequence). The CDR3 runs 17 residues. The CDR3 sequence is CAWSDGGWSLGTYEQYF. For the CDR3, the DNA is TGTGCCTGGAGTGATGGGGGGTGGTCTCTTGGGACCTACGAGCAGTACTTC.

This chain links TRBV7-2 with TRBJ2-1; 8 positions agree with TRBD2. This CDR3 spans 14 amino acids. The J segment lost 7 bases and the V segment lost 3 bases, leaving 5 bases of the junction unmatched. From germline, CDR1 is SGHTA and CDR2 FQGNSA. This CDR3 reads CASSFETSVNEQFF. The CDR3, as DNA: TGTGCCAGCAGCTTCGAGACTAGCGTAAATGAGCAGTTCTTC.

The J gene is TRBJ2-5, the V gene TRBV6-1, with unresolved D. Germline CDR1 MNHNS, CDR2 SASEGT. V lost 2 bases and J lost 4, with 14 bases in between. The CDR3 runs to 15 residues. CDR3 in amino acids: CASSERVLGIETQYF. The DNA of the CDR3 is TGTGCCAGCAGTGAAAGGGTCCTAGGCATAGAGACCCAGTACTTC.

The chain recombines TRBV6-6 with TRBJ2-1; 7 bases are a match to TRBD2. Trimming at V came to 2 bases and at J to 12 bases, leaving 7 bases not matched to a gene. The CDR3 length is 13 residues. CDR1 is MNHNY and CDR2 is SVGAGI in the germline V gene (reference sequence). CDR3 loop: CASSYPNGGGQFF. For the CDR3, the DNA is TGTGCCAGCAGTTACCCAAATGGGGGGGGGCAGTTCTTC.

The table lists this clone with a count of one. V gene TRBV9 combines with J gene TRBJ1-5, with 7 bases lining up with TRBD1. Germline V CDR1 and CDR2: SGDLS, YYNGEE. This CDR3 has 15 amino acids. Trimming at V came to 3 bases and at J to 1 base, leaving 4 bases not matched to a gene. CDR3: CASSEQGSSNQPQHF. The CDR3 bases are TGTGCCAGCAGCGAACAGGGGTCGAGCAATCAGCCCCAGCATTTT.

This CDR3 is CASSTGYGELFF. Written as DNA, the CDR3 is TGTGCCAGCAGCACAGGGTACGGGGAGCTGTTTTTT. The chain carries TRBV6-1 and TRBJ2-2; maybe TRBD1 (6 bases). Germline loops: CDR1 MNHNS, CDR2 SASEGT. V dropped 6 bases and J dropped 7 bases, with 9 bases sitting between them. The CDR3 contains 12 residues.

The chain combines TRBV2 with TRBJ1-4, with a tentative D call TRBD1 (5 bases). Germline V gene data show CDR1 as SNHLY and CDR2 as FYNNEI. The CDR3 is 14 residues long. Between the trimmed V and J ends, which lost 11 bases and 3 bases, there was a span of 16 bases. The CDR3 DNA reads TGTGCCTCCGAGGGGACGCAAGCTAATGAAAAACTGTTTTTT. The encoded protein is CASEGTQANEKLFF. Based on the CDR3 plus reference TRBV2 and TRBJ1-4, the full variable domain is EPEVTQTPSHQVTQMGQEVILRCVPISNHLYFYWYRQILGQKVEFLVSFYNNEISEKSEIFDDQFSVERPDGSNFTLKIRSTKLEDSAMYFCASEGTQANEKLFFGSGTQLSVL.